A selection of T cell receptor beta chains follows, all from one sample in a study of cytomegalovirus exposure and HLA in healthy donors. Some clones are missing from TCRdb's copy, which holds only in-frame ones; the method was immunoSEQ multiplex PCR. The data contain roughly 200,000 clones, 70% to 80% of them seen just once; the ten biggest clones take up approximately 2.6%. The specimen was PBMCs. The receptors were gathered from a woman aged 55-70 years in good health and CMV-seropositive. The CDR3 runs from the conserved cysteine through the conserved F or W. A D gene is named only where the DNA matches it firmly. Clone size, where shown, is once, few, many, or a class for clones that have expanded.

v_gene,j_gene,d_gene,abundance,len,CDR3aa,CDR3nt
TRBV13,TRBJ1-1,TRBD1,NA,17,CASSSFGQGEENTEAFF,TGTGCCAGCAGCTCCTTTGGACAGGGAGAGGAAAACACTGAAGCTTTCTTT
TRBV7-6,TRBJ2-1,TRBD2,NA,18,CASRPQEGDLAGGGEQFF,TGTGCCAGCAGACCCCAAGAGGGCGACTTAGCGGGAGGAGGGGAGCAGTTCTTC
TRBV5-4,TRBJ2-5,TRBD1,NA,15,CASSFARDRGRTQYF,TGTGCCAGCAGCTTTGCTCGGGACAGGGGACGGACCCAGTACTTC
TRBV5-5,TRBJ2-3,NA,NA,15,CASSLGRQGPDTQYF,TGTGCCAGCAGCTTGGGGCGTCAGGGTCCAGATACGCAGTATTTT
TRBV5-1,TRBJ1-5,NA,NA,13,CASSFRAGQPQHF,TGCGCCAGCAGCTTTAGGGCAGGGCAGCCCCAGCATTTT
TRBV5-1,TRBJ2-3,NA,NA,15,CASSLGTDRRDTQYF,TGCGCCAGCAGCTTGGGGACGGACAGAAGAGATACGCAGTATTTT
TRBV15,TRBJ1-2,NA,NA,13,CATSSAGSYGYTF,TGTGCCACCAGCTCGGCAGGAAGCTATGGCTACACCTTC
TRBV13,TRBJ1-5,NA,NA,13,CASSPRRDQPQHF,TGTGCCAGCAGCCCACGGAGAGATCAGCCCCAGCATTTT
TRBV5-4,TRBJ2-1,TRBD2,NA,15,CASSPPAGAYNEQFF,TGTGCCAGCAGCCCGCCAGCGGGGGCCTACAATGAGCAGTTCTTC
TRBV7-6,TRBJ1-4,NA,NA,16,CASSSYRTGSNEKLFF,TGTGCCAGCAGCTCCTACAGGACGGGTTCTAATGAAAAACTGTTTTTT
TRBV9,TRBJ1-4,NA,NA,17,CASSVEGGGTTNEKLFF,TGTGCCAGCAGCGTAGAAGGGGGGGGGACAACTAATGAAAAACTGTTTTTT
TRBV12-5,TRBJ2-2,TRBD2,NA,17,CASGLAGLAGDTGELFF,TGTGCTAGTGGTTTGGCCGGACTAGCGGGAGACACCGGGGAGCTGTTTTTT
TRBV7-9,TRBJ2-7,TRBD1,once,17,CASSSPGGQGLTYEQYF,TGTGCCAGCAGCTCCCCAGGGGGACAGGGTCTAACCTACGAGCAGTACTTC
TRBV27,TRBJ2-3,NA,NA,16,CASSLSASSVADTQYF,TGTGCCAGCAGTTTATCGGCTAGTTCGGTCGCAGATACGCAGTATTTT